This paragraph covers one TCR beta chain sequence. These data come from a study of blood T cell repertoires in COVID-19. Looking at the study overall: T cells, B-cell-depleted T cells, or PBMCs supplied cDNA or gDNA.

This table comes from immunoSEQ multiplex PCR, and its TCRdb copy is limited to in-frame clones, with some not included. The sample shows fewer than 300,000 clones, roughly 83% of them seen only once. With 5 bases removed from V and 5 bases from J, the gap between germline ends came to 19 bases. The CDR3 has 16 amino acids. From germline, CDR1 is LNHDA and CDR2 SQIVND (reference sequence). Sequenced input: peripheral blood. J is TRBJ2-1 and V is TRBV19; D is perhaps TRBD2 (5 bases). This TCR came from a human donor with COVID-19, enrolled during active disease. The donor label of this sample is uncertain. CDR3 region: CASSSRRPLGDNEQFF. In nucleotides, the CDR3 is TGTGCCAGTAGTTCGAGACGACCCCTCGGGGACAATGAGCAGTTCTTC.